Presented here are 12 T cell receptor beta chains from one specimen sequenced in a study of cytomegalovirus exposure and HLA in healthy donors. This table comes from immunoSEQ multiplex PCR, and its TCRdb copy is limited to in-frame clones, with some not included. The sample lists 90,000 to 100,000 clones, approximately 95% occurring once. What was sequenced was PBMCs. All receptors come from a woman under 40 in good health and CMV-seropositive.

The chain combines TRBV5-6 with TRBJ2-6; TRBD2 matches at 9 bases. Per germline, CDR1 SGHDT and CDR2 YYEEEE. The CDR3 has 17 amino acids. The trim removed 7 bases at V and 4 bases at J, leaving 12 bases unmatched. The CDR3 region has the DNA TGTGCCAGCTCCCGCGGCGGGAGGGCTTGGGGGGCCAACGTCCTGACTTTC. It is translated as CASSRGGRAWGANVLTF.

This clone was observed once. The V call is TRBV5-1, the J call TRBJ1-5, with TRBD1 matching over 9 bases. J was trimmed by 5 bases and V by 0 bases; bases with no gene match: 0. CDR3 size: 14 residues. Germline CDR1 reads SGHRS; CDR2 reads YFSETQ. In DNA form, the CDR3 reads TGCGCCAGCAGCTTGGGACAGGGGGATCAGCCCCAGCATTTT. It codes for CASSLGQGDQPQHF.

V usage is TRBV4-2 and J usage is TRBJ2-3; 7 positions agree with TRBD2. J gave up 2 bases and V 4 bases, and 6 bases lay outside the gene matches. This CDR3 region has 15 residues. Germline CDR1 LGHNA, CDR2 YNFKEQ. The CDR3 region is CASSLLAGNTDTQYF. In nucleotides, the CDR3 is TGTGCCAGCAGCCTGTTAGCGGGCAACACAGATACGCAGTATTTT.

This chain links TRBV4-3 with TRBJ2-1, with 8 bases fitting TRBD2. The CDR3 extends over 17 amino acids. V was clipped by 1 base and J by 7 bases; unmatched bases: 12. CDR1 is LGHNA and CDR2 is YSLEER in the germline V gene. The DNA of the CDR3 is TGCGCCAGCAGCCAAGTCGGTGAAACGGGAGGGAAGAATGAGCAGTTCTTC. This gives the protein CASSQVGETGGKNEQFF.

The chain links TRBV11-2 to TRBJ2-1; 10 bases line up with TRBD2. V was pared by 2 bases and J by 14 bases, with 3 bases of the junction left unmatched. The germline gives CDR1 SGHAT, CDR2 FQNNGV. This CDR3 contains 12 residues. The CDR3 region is CASSLYTSGKFF. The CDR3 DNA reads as TGTGCCAGCAGCTTATATACTAGCGGGAAGTTCTTC.

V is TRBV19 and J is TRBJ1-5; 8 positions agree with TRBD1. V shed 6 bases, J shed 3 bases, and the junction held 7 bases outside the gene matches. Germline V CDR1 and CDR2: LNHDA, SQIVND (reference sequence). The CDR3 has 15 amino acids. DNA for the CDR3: TGTGCCAGTAGGGAAGGACAGGGATTCAATCAGCCCCAGCATTTT. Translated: CASREGQGFNQPQHF.

CDR3 region: CASSPQGGRAYEQYF. The DNA of the CDR3 is TGTGCCAGCAGCCCTCAGGGCGGGAGGGCCTACGAGCAGTACTTC. The rearrangement uses TRBV7-9 and TRBJ2-7; 9 bases fit TRBD2. Per the germline V gene, CDR1 is SEHNR and CDR2 is FQNEAQ (reference sequence). The CDR3 length is 15 residues. Unmatched junction bases numbered 7, after V lost 5 bases and J lost 2 bases.

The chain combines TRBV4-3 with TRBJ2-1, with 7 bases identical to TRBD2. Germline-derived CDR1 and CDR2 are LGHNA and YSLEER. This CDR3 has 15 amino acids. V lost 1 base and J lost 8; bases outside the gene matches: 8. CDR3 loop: CASSQGEGLADEQFF. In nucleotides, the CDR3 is TGCGCCAGCAGCCAAGGGGAGGGGCTTGCGGATGAGCAGTTCTTC.

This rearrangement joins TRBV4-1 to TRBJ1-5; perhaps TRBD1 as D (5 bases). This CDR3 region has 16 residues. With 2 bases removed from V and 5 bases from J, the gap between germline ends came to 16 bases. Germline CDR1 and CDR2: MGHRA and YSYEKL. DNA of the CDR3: TGCGCCAGCAGCCAACCGACGGGGGAGGAATATCAGCCCCAGCATTTT. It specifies CASSQPTGEEYQPQHF.

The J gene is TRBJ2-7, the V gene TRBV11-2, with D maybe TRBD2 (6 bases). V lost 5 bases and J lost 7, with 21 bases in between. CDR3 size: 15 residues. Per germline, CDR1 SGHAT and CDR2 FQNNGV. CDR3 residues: CASSPSGLPLGEQYF. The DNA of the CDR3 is TGTGCCAGCAGCCCCTCGGGACTGCCTCTGGGGGAGCAGTACTTC.

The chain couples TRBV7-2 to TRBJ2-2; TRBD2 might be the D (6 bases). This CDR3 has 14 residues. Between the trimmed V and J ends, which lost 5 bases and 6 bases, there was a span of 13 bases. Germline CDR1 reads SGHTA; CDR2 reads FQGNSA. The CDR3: CASSQGLPPGELFF. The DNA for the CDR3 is TGTGCCAGCAGCCAGGGACTCCCACCCGGGGAGCTGTTTTTT.

CDR3: CGSKGTSGSNEQFF. In DNA, the CDR3 is TGCGGATCGAAAGGGACTAGCGGGAGCAATGAGCAGTTCTTC. The rearrangement uses TRBV29-1 and TRBJ2-1, with 14 bases aligning to TRBD2. Germline loops: CDR1 SQVTM, CDR2 ANQGSEA. CDR3 length: 14 residues.